This paragraph covers one T cell receptor (beta chain) sequence. This specimen comes from a study of blood T cell repertoires in COVID-19. As for the study in general: Samples of COVID-19 (acute and convalescent) were obtained from the United States, Italy and Spain.

Germline trimming cut 4 bases from V and 4 bases from J; bases unmatched to any gene: 14. Germline V lookup: CDR1 SGHVS, CDR2 FQNEAQ. The CDR3 spans 17 residues. Original methodology: Reference gene primer amplification gave estimated nucleated cell counts. Clones were read by immunoSEQ multiplex PCR, and TCRdb kept only the in-frame ones, dropping some. The DNA gave D and trimming, while V, J and clone size come from that table. The sample carries around 300,000 clones, approximately 88% recorded once. The TCR was taken from a woman aged 40 to 50 who had recovered from COVID-19. Sample: peripheral blood. The chain carries TRBV7-8 and TRBJ2-7; 9 bases agree with TRBD2. In DNA form, the CDR3 reads TGTGCCAGCAGCTCCCTAGCCTTGGGACTAGCAGCATACGAGCAGTACTTC. Protein: CASSSLALGLAAYEQYF.